Following are 20 T cell receptor beta chains from one sample sequenced in a study of T cells after posttransplantation cyclophosphamide. Generated by immunoSEQ multiplex PCR, the TCRdb table keeps only in-frame clones and is missing some. The data show 25,000 to 30,000 clones, none appearing only once, with over 1.3% held by the ten largest. The source material was PBMCs. The receptor set was obtained from a man aged 45 to 65 in good health, CMV-negative, and a related stem cell transplant donor.

This clone was seen many times. This chain uses TRBV14 with TRBJ2-2; tentatively, D is TRBD1 (6 bases). CDR1 is SGHDN, CDR2 FVKESK, per germline. V gave up 2 bases and J gave up 3 bases, with 16 bases separating them. The CDR3 is 17 amino acids. The CDR3 DNA sequence: TGTGCCAGCAGCCAACATGCTAGGGGGTCGGACACCGGGGAGCTGTTTTTT. It yields the protein CASSQHARGSDTGELFF.

This clone has ten or more counts. The V call is TRBV5-1, the J call TRBJ1-1; 7 bases map to TRBD1. This CDR3 has 14 residues. The junction had 6 bases not matched to a gene; V was cut back by 6 bases and J by 1 base. CDR1 and CDR2 (germline): SGHRS, YFSETQ. CDR3 in amino acids: CASTPDRPNTEAFF. In DNA, the CDR3 is TGCGCCAGCACCCCGGACAGGCCGAACACTGAAGCTTTCTTT.

This clone was detected many times. Written as DNA, the CDR3 is TGTGCCAGTAGTATCGGCGGGGCCCCTGGGGGAACTGAAGCTTTCTTT. Translating it yields CASSIGGAPGGTEAFF. The chain uses TRBV19 and TRBJ1-1; the D gene is possibly TRBD1 (5 bases). CDR3 length equals 16 residues. The V end lost 3 bases, the J end lost 5 bases, and 19 bases lay between the germline ends. CDR1 is LNHDA, CDR2 SQIVND, per germline (reference sequence). The full variable domain, in which reference TRBV19 and TRBJ1-1 provide the parts outside the CDR3, is DGGITQSPKYLFRKEGQNVTLSCEQNLNHDAMYWYRQDPGQGLRLIYYSQIVNDFQKGDIAEGYSVSREKKESFPLTVTSAQKNPTAFYLCASSIGGAPGGTEAFFGQGTRLTVV.

This clone was found many times. The CDR3 DNA follows: TGCGCCAGCAGCTTGGGGTTAACAGGGGGCGATGAGACCCAGTACTTC. This sequence encodes CASSLGLTGGDETQYF. J is TRBJ2-5 and V is TRBV5-1; 9 bases fit TRBD1. V was clipped by 0 bases and J by 5 bases; unmatched bases: 8. This CDR3 is 16 amino acids long. CDR1 and CDR2 from the germline V gene are SGHRS and YFSETQ.

This clone was seen many times. The genes are TRBV5-6 and TRBJ2-2, with TRBD2 as a possible D gene (5 bases). CDR1 is SGHDT, CDR2 YYEEEE, per germline. This CDR3 has 12 amino acids. The V end was cut by 3 bases, the J end by 6 bases, with 6 bases between. The CDR3 coding sequence is TGTGCCAGCAGCTCACTAGCCGGGGAGCTGTTTTTT. As protein: CASSSLAGELFF.

At least ten counts were recorded for this clone. The gene calls are TRBV6-5 and TRBJ2-2; tentative D call: TRBD1 (7 bases). The CDR3 length is 15 residues. Trimming removed 8 bases at V and 2 bases at J, with 15 bases between. Germline CDR1 and CDR2: MNHEY and SVGAGI. This CDR3 is CASRRQGGNTGELFF. In DNA form, the CDR3 reads TGTGCCAGCCGGAGGCAGGGGGGTAACACCGGGGAGCTGTTTTTT.

As concerns this clone: This probably arose from a read error, given a far larger clone one base away. This CDR3 is missing its conserved last phenylalanine or tryptophan, likely due to a read error. This chain joins TRBV6-1 and TRBJ2-2, with 10 bases fitting TRBD1. The CDR3 has 13 residues. Germline CDR1 reads MNHNS; CDR2 reads SASEGT. V lost 8 bases and J lost 5; bases outside the gene matches: 2. The CDR3 DNA reads TGTGCCAGCGGGACAGGGGAAACCGGGGAGCTGTTTCTT. Amino acid sequence: CASGTGETGELFL.

In this sample, this clone turned up many times. The chain carries TRBV2 and TRBJ2-5; D is possibly TRBD2 (5 bases). There are 14 residues in the CDR3. Deletions cut 8 bases from V and 2 bases from J, with 15 bases between. CDR1 is SNHLY, CDR2 FYNNEI, per germline. The CDR3 sequence: CASSRQVAQETQYF. The DNA for the CDR3 is TGTGCCAGCTCCAGGCAAGTAGCGCAAGAGACCCAGTACTTC.

The rearrangement links TRBV2 to TRBJ2-5, with 9 nucleotides matching TRBD1. This CDR3 is 14 amino acids long. Germline assignment: CDR1 SNHLY and CDR2 FYNNEI. The ends lost 10 bases at V and 7 bases at J; junction bases unmatched: 13. CDR3 DNA: TGTGCCATTACGGACAGGGGACTGGGGGCGACCCAGTACTTC. It yields the protein CAITDRGLGATQYF.

At least ten counts were recorded for this clone. The genes are TRBV5-6 and TRBJ1-3; D call uncertain. The V gene's germline CDR1 is SGHDT and CDR2 YYEEEE. The V end lost 2 bases, the J end lost 0 bases, and 12 bases lay between the germline ends. The CDR3 totals 16 residues. In DNA form, the CDR3 reads TGTGCCAGCAGCTTTGGGCAGGCGCTCTCTGGAAACACCATATATTTT. Protein: CASSFGQALSGNTIYF. Full variable domain (outside the CDR3, taken from reference TRBV5-6 and TRBJ1-3): DAGVTQSPTHLIKTRGQQVTLRCSPKSGHDTVSWYQQALGQGPQFIFQYYEEEERQRGNFPDRFSGHQFPNYSSELNVNALLLGDSALYLCASSFGQALSGNTIYFGEGSWLTVV.

In its sample, this clone was seen many times. V usage is TRBV5-1 and J usage is TRBJ2-7; 13 bases map to TRBD2. The CDR3 spans 18 residues. V was clipped by 2 bases and J by 1 base; unmatched bases: 9. Germline-derived CDR1 and CDR2 are SGHRS and YFSETQ. The CDR3 DNA reads TGCGCCAGCAGCTTCCTCGGGACTAGCGGGGAGATGTCCTACGAGCAGTACTTC. Its protein product is CASSFLGTSGEMSYEQYF.

This clone was seen at least ten times. The V call is TRBV2, the J call TRBJ1-4; TRBD1 matches at 7 bases. Trimming removed 5 bases from V and 8 bases from J; junction bases left unmatched: 2. Per germline, CDR1 SNHLY and CDR2 FYNNEI. CDR3 length: 12 residues. The CDR3 DNA reads as TGTGCCAGCAGTAGGACAGGCGAAAAACTGTTTTTT. This codes for CASSRTGEKLFF.

This clone was picked up many times. V and J are TRBV2 and TRBJ2-7, with 9 bases matching TRBD1. Germline-derived CDR1 and CDR2 are SNHLY and FYNNEI. This CDR3 comprises 15 residues. J was trimmed by 5 bases and V by 6 bases; bases with no gene match: 11. CDR3 nucleotide sequence: TGTGCCAGCAGGCTTTCCGGGACAGGGTACGACGAGCAGTACTTC. It is translated as CASRLSGTGYDEQYF. Complete variable domain (other parts from reference TRBV2 and TRBJ2-7): EPEVTQTPSHQVTQMGQEVILRCVPISNHLYFYWYRQILGQKVEFLVSFYNNEISEKSEIFDDQFSVERPDGSNFTLKIRSTKLEDSAMYFCASRLSGTGYDEQYFGPGTRLTVT.

This clone was detected ten times or more. The chain links TRBV6-6 to TRBJ1-2; no definite D call. CDR3 length: 13 amino acids. Trimming stripped 0 bases from V and 13 bases from J, with 15 bases between. CDR1 and CDR2 (germline): MNHNY, SVGAGI (reference sequence). DNA for the CDR3: TGTGCCAGCAGTTACTCGGAGGTGTCTATTGTCACCTTC. This encodes CASSYSEVSIVTF.

At least ten counts were recorded for this clone. The CDR3 loop is CASSFGGGRNTEAFF. CDR3 bases: TGCGCCAGCAGCTTTGGGGGGGGTAGAAACACTGAAGCTTTCTTT. J is TRBJ1-1 and V is TRBV5-1, with D perhaps matching TRBD1 (5 bases). CDR3 length equals 15 residues. Trimming pared 2 bases from V and 2 bases from J, leaving 13 bases between. Germline V gives CDR1 SGHRS, CDR2 YFSETQ.

This clone was counted many times. The chain is built from TRBV27 and TRBJ2-3; D possibly corresponds to TRBD2 (5 bases). This CDR3 comprises 13 residues. Trimming took off 3 bases at V and 8 bases at J, with 12 bases between the two ends. Germline values: CDR1 MNHEY, CDR2 SMNVEV (reference sequence). The CDR3 nucleotides are TGTGCCAGCAGTTTCGCGGGTATGGGTACGCAGTATTTT. Translating gives CASSFAGMGTQYF.

This clone was observed many times. The rearrangement uses TRBV5-8 and TRBJ2-1; D is perhaps TRBD2 (7 bases). The CDR3 spans 16 residues. The germline V gene encodes CDR1 SGHTS and CDR2 YDEGEE. The V end was cut by 0 bases, the J end by 2 bases, with 12 bases between. The CDR3 DNA follows: TGTGCCAGCAGCTTGGCCGGGGGGCGAGCCTACAATGAGCAGTTCTTC. Its translation is CASSLAGGRAYNEQFF.

In this sample, this clone turned up many times. The gene calls are TRBV9 and TRBJ2-3; perhaps TRBD1 as D (5 bases). This CDR3 is built from 15 residues. Germline V gene data show CDR1 as SGDLS and CDR2 as YYNGEE. The V end lost 0 bases, the J end lost 5 bases, and 13 bases lay between the germline ends. The CDR3 DNA reads TGTGCCAGCAGCGTAGTTGGCAGGGATCGAGATACGCAGTATTTT. Translated, it gives CASSVVGRDRDTQYF.

This clone was picked up many times. The chain couples TRBV27 to TRBJ2-6; possibly TRBD2 for D (6 bases). Trimming removed 5 bases from V and 4 bases from J, with 12 bases in between. Germline assignment: CDR1 MNHEY and CDR2 SMNVEV (reference sequence). The CDR3 length is 15 residues. This CDR3 is CASSDASAGANVLTF. CDR3 sequence (DNA): TGTGCCAGCAGTGACGCTAGCGCCGGGGCCAACGTCCTGACTTTC.

This clone was seen repeatedly, ten times or more. As DNA, the CDR3 is TGTGCCATCAGTGAGCCCGGTATGAACACTGAAGCTTTCTTT. This codes for CAISEPGMNTEAFF. The rearrangement links TRBV10-3 to TRBJ1-1; D is unclear. The CDR3 has 14 amino acids. V was clipped by 2 bases and J by 0 bases, with 7 bases between them. Germline CDR1 is ENHRY and CDR2 is SYGVKD.